One sample yielded the 3 T cell receptor beta chains listed below, sequenced in a study of blood T cells in healthy people across ages. Then a second PCR, running about 6 to 12 cycles, was carried out with a sample-barcoded 5' primer and a J-beta primer mix. TCRdb ran MiXCR on the 5' RACE reads and lists one entry per CDR3 protein. The repertoire holds over 500,000 distinct CDR3 sequences, roughly a quarter seen once, with under 4.5% in the top ten. Another study also made use of these data, one on T cells of mothers and their children.

The sequencing sample was made of blood. The receptors originated from a boy aged 2 to 10 in good health.

Concerning this clonotype itself: A read error is likely, as this CDR3 ends without the conserved phenylalanine or tryptophan. This chain uses TRBV18 with TRBJ2-7; TRBD1 might be the D (6 bases). The CDR3 spans 16 residues. Trimming shortened V by 6 bases and J by 5 bases, and 23 bases separated the two germline ends. CDR1 and CDR2 from the germline V gene are KGHSH and LQKENI. The CDR3 region has the DNA TGTGCCAGCTCGCAGGCCCCCCCAGGGGCTATCAACGAGCAGTACATC. Translated: CASSQAPPGAINEQYI.

This clonotype was seen a few times. The chain joins TRBV11-2 to TRBJ1-2, with 8 nucleotides matching TRBD1. The CDR3 length is 15 residues. J lost 2 bases, V lost 5 bases, and 7 bases had no gene match. Germline V CDR1 and CDR2: SGHAT, FQNNGV. The CDR3 region is CASSHLTGANYGYTF. For the CDR3, the DNA is TGTGCCAGCAGCCACCTGACAGGGGCCAACTATGGCTACACCTTC.

This clonotype was picked up a small number of times. The chain employs TRBV7-9 and TRBJ2-7; D may correspond to TRBD1 or TRBD2 (6 bases each). This CDR3 spans 16 amino acids. Germline V CDR1 and CDR2: SEHNR, FQNEAQ (reference sequence). The V and J ends lost 1 base and 2 bases respectively, with 15 bases between them. CDR3 DNA sequence: TGTGCCAGCAGCTTAGTCGAGGGGGAGGTACCCTACGAGCAGTACTTC. Its translation: CASSLVEGEVPYEQYF.